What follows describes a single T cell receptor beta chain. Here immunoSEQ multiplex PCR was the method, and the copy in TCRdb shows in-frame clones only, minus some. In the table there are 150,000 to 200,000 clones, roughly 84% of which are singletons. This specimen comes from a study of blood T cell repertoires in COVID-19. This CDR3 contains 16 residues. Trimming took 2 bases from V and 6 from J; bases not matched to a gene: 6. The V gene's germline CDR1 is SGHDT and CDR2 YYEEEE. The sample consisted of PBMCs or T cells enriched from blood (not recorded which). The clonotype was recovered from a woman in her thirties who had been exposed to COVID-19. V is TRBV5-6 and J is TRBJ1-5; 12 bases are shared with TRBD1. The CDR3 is CASSFPGQGAFQPQHF. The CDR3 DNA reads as TGTGCCAGCAGCTTCCCGGGACAGGGGGCGTTTCAGCCCCAGCATTTT.